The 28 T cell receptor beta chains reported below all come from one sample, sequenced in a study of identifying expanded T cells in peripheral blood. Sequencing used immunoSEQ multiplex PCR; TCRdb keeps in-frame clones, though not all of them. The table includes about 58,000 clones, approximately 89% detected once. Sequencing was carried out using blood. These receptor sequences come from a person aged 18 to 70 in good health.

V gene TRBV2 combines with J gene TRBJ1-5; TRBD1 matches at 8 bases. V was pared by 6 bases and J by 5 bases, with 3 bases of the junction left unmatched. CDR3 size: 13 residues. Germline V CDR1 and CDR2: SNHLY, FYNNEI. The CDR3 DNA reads TGTGCCAGCAGCGGGGACAGGCATCAGCCCCAGCATTTT. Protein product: CASSGDRHQPQHF.

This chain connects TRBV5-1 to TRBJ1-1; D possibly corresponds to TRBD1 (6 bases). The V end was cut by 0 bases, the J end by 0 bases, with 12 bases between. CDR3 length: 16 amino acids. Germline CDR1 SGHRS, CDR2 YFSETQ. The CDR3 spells CASSLVSGDMNTEAFF. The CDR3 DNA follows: TGCGCCAGCAGCTTGGTTTCAGGGGACATGAACACTGAAGCTTTCTTT. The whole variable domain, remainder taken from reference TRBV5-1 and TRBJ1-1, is KAGVTQTPRYLIKTRGQQVTLSCSPISGHRSVSWYQQTPGQGLQFLFEYFSETQRNKGNFPGRFSGRQFSNSRSEMNVSTLELGDSALYLCASSLVSGDMNTEAFFGQGTRLTVV.

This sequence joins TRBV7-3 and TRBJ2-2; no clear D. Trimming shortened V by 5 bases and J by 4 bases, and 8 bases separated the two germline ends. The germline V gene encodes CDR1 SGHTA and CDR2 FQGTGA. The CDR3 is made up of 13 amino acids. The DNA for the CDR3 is TGTGCCAGCAGCCCCAGTGGCACCGGGGAGCTGTTTTTT. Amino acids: CASSPSGTGELFF.

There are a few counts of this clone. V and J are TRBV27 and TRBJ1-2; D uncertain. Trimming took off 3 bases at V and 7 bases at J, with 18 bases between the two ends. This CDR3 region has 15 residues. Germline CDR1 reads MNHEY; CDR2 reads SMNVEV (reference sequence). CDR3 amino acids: CASSFYPVGGGGYTF. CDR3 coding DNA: TGTGCCAGCAGTTTTTACCCGGTGGGCGGAGGTGGCTACACCTTC.

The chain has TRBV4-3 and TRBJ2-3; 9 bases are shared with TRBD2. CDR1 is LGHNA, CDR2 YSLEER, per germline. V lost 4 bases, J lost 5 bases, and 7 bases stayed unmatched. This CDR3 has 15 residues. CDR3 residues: CASSLLAGEGDTQYF. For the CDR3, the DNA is TGCGCCAGCAGCCTATTAGCGGGAGAGGGAGATACGCAGTATTTT.

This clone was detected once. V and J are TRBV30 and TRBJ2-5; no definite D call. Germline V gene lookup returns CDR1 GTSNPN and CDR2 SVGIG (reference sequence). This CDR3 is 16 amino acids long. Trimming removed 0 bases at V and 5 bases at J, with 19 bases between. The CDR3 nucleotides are TGTGCCTGGAGTGTCCCCCTCTCAGGCGACTGGGAGACCCAGTACTTC. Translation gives CAWSVPLSGDWETQYF.

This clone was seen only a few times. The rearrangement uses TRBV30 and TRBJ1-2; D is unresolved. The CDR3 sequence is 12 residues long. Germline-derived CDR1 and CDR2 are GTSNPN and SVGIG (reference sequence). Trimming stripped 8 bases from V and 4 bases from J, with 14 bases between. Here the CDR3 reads CAGRDTRYGYTF. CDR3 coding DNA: TGTGCCGGCCGAGACACACGCTATGGCTACACCTTC.

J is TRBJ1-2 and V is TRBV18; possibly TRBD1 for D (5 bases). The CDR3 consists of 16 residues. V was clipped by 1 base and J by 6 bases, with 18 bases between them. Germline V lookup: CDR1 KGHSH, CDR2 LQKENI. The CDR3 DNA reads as TGTGCCAGCTCACCACTTATCGCGGGGGAGATCGATGGCTACACCTTC. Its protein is CASSPLIAGEIDGYTF.

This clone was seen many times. The CDR3 loop reads CASNYPGHQPQHF. Written as DNA, the CDR3 is TGTGCCAGCAATTACCCAGGCCATCAGCCCCAGCATTTT. The V and J genes are TRBV2 and TRBJ1-5, with unresolved D. V was pared by 7 bases and J by 5 bases, with 12 bases between. In germline, CDR1 is SNHLY, CDR2 FYNNEI. This CDR3 region has 13 residues.

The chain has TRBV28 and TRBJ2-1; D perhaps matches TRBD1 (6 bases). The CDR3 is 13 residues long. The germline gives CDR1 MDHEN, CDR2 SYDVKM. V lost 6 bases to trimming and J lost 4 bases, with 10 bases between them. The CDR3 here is CASSPQGYNEQFF. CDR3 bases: TGTGCCAGCAGCCCACAGGGATACAATGAGCAGTTCTTC.

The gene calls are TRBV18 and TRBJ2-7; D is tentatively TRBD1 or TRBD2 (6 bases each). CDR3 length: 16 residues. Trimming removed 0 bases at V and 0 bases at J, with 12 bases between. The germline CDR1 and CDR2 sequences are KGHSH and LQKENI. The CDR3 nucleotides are TGTGCCAGCTCACCACCGGGGGGCGCTGGCTCCTACGAGCAGTACTTC. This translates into CASSPPGGAGSYEQYF.

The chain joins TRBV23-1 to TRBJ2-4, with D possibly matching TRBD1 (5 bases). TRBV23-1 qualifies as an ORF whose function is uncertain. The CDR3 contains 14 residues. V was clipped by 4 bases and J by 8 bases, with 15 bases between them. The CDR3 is CASSRRGAEDIQYF. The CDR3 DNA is TGCGCCAGCAGTCGAAGGGGTGCTGAGGACATTCAGTACTTC.

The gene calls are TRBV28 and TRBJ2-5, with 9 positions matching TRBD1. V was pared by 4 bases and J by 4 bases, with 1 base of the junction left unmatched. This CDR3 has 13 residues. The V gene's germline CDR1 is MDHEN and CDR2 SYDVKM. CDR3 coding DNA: TGTGCCAGCAGTTCGGGACAGGGAGAGACCCAGTACTTC. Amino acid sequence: CASSSGQGETQYF.

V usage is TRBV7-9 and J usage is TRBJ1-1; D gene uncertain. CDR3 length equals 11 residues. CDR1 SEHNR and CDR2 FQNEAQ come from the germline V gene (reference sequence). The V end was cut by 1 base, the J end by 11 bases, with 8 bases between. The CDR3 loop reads CASSLEQTAFF. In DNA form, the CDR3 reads TGTGCCAGCAGCTTAGAACAAACGGCTTTCTTT.

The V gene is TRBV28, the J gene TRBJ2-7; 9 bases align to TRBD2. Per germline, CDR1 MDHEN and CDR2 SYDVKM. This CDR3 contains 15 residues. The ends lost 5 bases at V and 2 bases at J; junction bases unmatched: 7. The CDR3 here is CASSPQAGGTYEQYF. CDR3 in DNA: TGTGCCAGCAGTCCGCAAGCGGGAGGCACCTACGAGCAGTACTTC.

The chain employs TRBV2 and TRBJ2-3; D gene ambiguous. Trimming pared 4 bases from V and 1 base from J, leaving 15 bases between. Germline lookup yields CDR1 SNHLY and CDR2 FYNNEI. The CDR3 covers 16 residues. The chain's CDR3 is CASSVETPRGTDTQYF. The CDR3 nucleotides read TGTGCCAGCAGTGTCGAGACGCCCCGGGGCACAGATACGCAGTATTTT.

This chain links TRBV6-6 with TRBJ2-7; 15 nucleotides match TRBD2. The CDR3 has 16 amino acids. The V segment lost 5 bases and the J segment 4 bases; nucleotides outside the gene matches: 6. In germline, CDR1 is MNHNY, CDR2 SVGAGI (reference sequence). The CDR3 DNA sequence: TGTGCCAGCAGTCGGACTAGCGGGGGGGCTAAATACGAGCAGTACTTC. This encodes CASSRTSGGAKYEQYF.

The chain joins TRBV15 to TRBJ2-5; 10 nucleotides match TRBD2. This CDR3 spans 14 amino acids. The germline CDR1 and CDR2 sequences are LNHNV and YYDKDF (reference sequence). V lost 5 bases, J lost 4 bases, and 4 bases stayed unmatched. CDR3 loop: CATSLGLALETQYF. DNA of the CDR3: TGTGCCACCAGCTTGGGACTAGCGTTAGAGACCCAGTACTTC. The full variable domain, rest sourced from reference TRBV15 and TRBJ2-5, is DAMVIQNPRYQVTQFGKPVTLSCSQTLNHNVMYWYQQKSSQAPKLLFHYYDKDFNNEADTPDNFQSRRPNTSFCFLDIRSPGLGDTAMYLCATSLGLALETQYFGPGTRLLVL.

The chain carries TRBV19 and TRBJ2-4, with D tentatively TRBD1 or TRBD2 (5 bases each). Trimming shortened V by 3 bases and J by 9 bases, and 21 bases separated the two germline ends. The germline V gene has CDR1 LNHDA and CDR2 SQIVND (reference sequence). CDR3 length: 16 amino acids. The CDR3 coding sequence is TGTGCCAGTAGTATGGGGACCAATCCAGCTGAACGCATTCAGTACTTC. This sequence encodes CASSMGTNPAERIQYF.

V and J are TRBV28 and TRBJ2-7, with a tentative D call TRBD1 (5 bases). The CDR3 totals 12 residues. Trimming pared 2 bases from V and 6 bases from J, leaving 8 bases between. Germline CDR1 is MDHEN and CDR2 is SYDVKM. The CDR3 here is CASSLNQGEQYF. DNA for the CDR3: TGTGCCAGCAGTTTAAATCAGGGCGAGCAGTACTTC.

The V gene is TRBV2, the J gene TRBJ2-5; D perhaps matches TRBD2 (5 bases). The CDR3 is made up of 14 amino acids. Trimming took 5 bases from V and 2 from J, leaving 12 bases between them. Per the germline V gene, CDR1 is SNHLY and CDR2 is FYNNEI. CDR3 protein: CASSPGFAQETQYF. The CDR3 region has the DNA TGTGCCAGCAGTCCGGGGTTCGCTCAAGAGACCCAGTACTTC.

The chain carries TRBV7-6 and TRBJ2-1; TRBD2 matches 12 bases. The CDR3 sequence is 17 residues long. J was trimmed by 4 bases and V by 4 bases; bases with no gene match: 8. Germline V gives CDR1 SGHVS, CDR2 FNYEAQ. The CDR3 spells CASSSRTSGAAYNEQFF. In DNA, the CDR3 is TGTGCCAGCAGCTCCCGGACTAGCGGGGCGGCTTACAATGAGCAGTTCTTC.

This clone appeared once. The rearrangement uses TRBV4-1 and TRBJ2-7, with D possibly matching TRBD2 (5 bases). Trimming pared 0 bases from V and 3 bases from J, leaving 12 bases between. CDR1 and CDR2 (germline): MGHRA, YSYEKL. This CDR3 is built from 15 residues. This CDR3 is CASSQDHGLYYEQYF. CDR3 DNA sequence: TGCGCCAGCAGCCAAGACCATGGACTGTACTACGAGCAGTACTTC.

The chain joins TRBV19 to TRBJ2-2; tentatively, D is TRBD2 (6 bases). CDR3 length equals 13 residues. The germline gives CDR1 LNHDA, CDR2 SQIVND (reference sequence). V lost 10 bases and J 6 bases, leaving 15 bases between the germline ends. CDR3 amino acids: CATTGVSAGELFF. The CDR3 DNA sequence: TGTGCCACTACGGGGGTTAGTGCCGGGGAGCTGTTTTTT.

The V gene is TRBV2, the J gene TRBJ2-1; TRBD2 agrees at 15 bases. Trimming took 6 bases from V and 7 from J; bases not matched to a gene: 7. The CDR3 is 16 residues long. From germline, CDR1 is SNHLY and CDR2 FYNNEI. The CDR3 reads CASSHGLAGGLNEQFF. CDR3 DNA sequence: TGTGCCAGCAGCCATGGACTAGCGGGAGGGTTGAATGAGCAGTTCTTC.

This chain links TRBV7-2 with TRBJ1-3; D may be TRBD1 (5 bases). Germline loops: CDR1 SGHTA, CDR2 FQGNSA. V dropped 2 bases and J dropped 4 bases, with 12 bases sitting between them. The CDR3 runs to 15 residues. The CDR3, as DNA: TGTGCCAGCAGCTTAAGTCCAGGGCCGGGAAACACCATATATTTT. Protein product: CASSLSPGPGNTIYF.

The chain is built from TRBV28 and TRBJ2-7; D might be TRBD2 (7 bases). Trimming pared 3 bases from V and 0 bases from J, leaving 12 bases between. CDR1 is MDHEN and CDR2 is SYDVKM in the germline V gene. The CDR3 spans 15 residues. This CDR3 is CASSLAGDNSYEQYF. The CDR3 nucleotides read TGTGCCAGCAGTTTGGCGGGGGACAACTCCTACGAGCAGTACTTC.

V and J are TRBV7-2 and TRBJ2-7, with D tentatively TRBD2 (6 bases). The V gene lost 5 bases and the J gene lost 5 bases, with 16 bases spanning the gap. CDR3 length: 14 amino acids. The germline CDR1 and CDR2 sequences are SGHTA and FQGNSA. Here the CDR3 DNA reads TGTGCCAGCAGCCCCGGGAGAGTAGGGAACGAGCAGTACTTC. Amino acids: CASSPGRVGNEQYF.